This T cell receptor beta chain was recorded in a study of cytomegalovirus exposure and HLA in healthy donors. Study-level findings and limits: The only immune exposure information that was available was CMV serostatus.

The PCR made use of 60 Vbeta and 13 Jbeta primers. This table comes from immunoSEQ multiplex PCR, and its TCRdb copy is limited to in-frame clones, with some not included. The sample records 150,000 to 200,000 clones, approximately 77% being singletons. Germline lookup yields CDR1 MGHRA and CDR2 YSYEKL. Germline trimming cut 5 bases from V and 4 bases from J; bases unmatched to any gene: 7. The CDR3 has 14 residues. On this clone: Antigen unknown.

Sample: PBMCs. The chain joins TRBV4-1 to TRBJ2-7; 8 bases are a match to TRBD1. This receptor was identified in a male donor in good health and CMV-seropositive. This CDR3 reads CASSYGTGAYEQYF. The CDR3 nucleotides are TGCGCCAGCAGCTATGGGACAGGTGCTTACGAGCAGTACTTC.